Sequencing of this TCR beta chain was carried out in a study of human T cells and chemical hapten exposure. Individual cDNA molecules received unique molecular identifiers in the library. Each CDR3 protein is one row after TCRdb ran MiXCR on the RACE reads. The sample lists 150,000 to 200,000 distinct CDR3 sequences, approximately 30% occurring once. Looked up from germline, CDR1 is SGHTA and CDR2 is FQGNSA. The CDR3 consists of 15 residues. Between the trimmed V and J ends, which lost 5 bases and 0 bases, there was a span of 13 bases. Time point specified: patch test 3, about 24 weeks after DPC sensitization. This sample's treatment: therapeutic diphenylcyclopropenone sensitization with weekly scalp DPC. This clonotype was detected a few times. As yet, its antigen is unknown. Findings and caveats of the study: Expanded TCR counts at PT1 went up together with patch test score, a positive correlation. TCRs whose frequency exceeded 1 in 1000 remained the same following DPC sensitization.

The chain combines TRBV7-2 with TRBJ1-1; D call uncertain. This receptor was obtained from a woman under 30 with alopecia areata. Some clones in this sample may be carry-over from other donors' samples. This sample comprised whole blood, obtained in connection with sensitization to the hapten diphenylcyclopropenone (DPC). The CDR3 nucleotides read TGTGCCAGCAGCCCCCTGGTACGGTTGAACACTGAAGCTTTCTTT. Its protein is CASSPLVRLNTEAFF.